These 8 T cell receptor beta chains share one sample of origin, sequenced in a study of CD8 T cells in Susac syndrome. Random hexamers were used to reverse transcribe about 0.5 to 1 ug of RNA. Via MiXCR, TCRdb re-called the immunoSEQ multiplex PCR reads, giving one row per CDR3 protein. The repertoire includes some 200,000 distinct CDR3 sequences, roughly 90% of them detected once, and 0.087% sits in the top ten. Specimen: CD4+ T cells from PBMCs. The receptors come from a human donor with Susac syndrome.

The chain joins TRBV5-1 to TRBJ1-1; D ambiguous. There are 11 residues in the CDR3. Between the trimmed V and J ends, which lost 4 bases and 2 bases, there was a span of 3 bases. Germline CDR1 reads SGHRS; CDR2 reads YFSETQ. The CDR3 coding sequence is TGCGCCAGCAGCATTAACACTGAAGCTTTCTTT. It encodes CASSINTEAFF.

The V call is TRBV6-1, the J call TRBJ2-7, with 7 bases aligning to TRBD1. Germline V lookup: CDR1 MNHNS, CDR2 SASEGT. The CDR3 loop spans 12 amino acids. The trim removed 7 bases at V and 4 bases at J, leaving 4 bases unmatched. The CDR3 DNA is TGTGCCAGCACCTACAGGGGATACGAGCAGTACTTC. It yields the protein CASTYRGYEQYF.

This clonotype was seen once. The chain couples TRBV12-3 or TRBV12-4 to TRBJ1-5; D not certain. Trimming removed 4 bases from V and 7 bases from J, with 8 bases in between. This CDR3 spans 12 amino acids. The CDR3 DNA is TGTGCCAGCAGTTACCAAGGGCAGCCCCAGCATTTT. The encoded protein is CASSYQGQPQHF.

V and J are TRBV5-4 and TRBJ1-1; D is unresolved. Germline lookup yields CDR1 SGHNT and CDR2 YYREEE (reference sequence). The CDR3 sequence is 13 residues long. Deletions cut 1 base from V and 3 bases from J, with 7 bases between. The CDR3 sequence: CASSLHQDTEAFF. The CDR3 DNA follows: TGTGCCAGCAGCTTGCACCAGGACACTGAAGCTTTCTTT.

This chain links TRBV6-2 or TRBV6-3 with TRBJ2-2; 10 positions agree with TRBD1. From germline, CDR1 is MNHEY and CDR2 SVGEGT. CDR3 length: 21 residues. V dropped 6 bases and J dropped 2; count of bases not matched to a gene: 21. CDR3 amino acids: CASRSYPLRQGAKSNTGELFF. CDR3 coding DNA: TGTGCCAGCAGAAGTTACCCCCTAAGACAGGGGGCGAAGAGTAACACCGGGGAGCTGTTTTTT.

This clonotype was recorded a few times. The chain couples TRBV20-1 to TRBJ2-7, with 8 bases identical to TRBD1. Trimming cost V 5 bases and J 3 bases; bases outside gene matches: 6. The CDR3 spans 13 residues. Germline CDR1 reads DFQATT; CDR2 reads SNEGSKA (reference sequence). CDR3 amino acids: CSAPRTGGYEQYF. The CDR3 coding sequence is TGCAGTGCTCCTCGAACAGGGGGCTACGAGCAGTACTTC.

V and J are TRBV7-2 and TRBJ1-2; D perhaps matches TRBD1 (5 bases). There are 14 residues in the CDR3. The V end was cut by 1 base, the J end by 4 bases, with 10 bases between. Germline assignment: CDR1 SGHTA and CDR2 FQGNSA. The CDR3 bases are TGTGCCAGCAGCTTAGGGGGCGCGGGCTATGGCTACACCTTC. Translating gives CASSLGGAGYGYTF.

The chain is built from TRBV29-1 and TRBJ2-4, with 8 nucleotides matching TRBD2. Germline CDR1 reads SQVTM; CDR2 reads ANQGSEA. V shed 7 bases and J 3 bases; nucleotides not matched to a gene: 11. This CDR3 spans 15 amino acids. In DNA form, the CDR3 reads TGCAGCGGTGGGCGGGGGGCGTTTGACAAAAACATTCAGTACTTC. Translation gives CSGGRGAFDKNIQYF.